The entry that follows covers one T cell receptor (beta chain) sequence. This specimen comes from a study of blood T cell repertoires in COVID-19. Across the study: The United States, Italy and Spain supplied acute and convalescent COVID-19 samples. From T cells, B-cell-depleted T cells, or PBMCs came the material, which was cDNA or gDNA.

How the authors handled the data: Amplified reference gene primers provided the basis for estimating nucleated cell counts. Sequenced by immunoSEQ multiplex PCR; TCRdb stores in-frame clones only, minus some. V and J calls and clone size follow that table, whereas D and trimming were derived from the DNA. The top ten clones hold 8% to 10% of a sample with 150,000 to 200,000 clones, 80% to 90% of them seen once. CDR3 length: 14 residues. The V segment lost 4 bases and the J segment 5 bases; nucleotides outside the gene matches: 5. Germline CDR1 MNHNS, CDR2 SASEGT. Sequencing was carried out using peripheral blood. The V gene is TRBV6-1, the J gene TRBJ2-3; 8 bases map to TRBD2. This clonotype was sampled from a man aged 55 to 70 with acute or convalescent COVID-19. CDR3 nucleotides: TGTGCCAGCAGTGCAGCGGGAGAGGTAGATACGCAGTATTTT. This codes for CASSAAGEVDTQYF.